The entry below gives a single T cell receptor (beta chain) sequence along with its context. The antigen this receptor binds is unknown. Compared with germline, one end of the junction differs, possibly owing to a read error. TRIzol reagent was used to extract blood RNA from unsorted whole blood, while the DNeasy Blood & Tissue kit provided the germline DNA. At the time of sampling, the patients had chronic HBV infection and had not received any treatment. Before surgery, approximately 4 milliliters of peripheral blood were drawn into K2EDTA tubes. The data were obtained in a study of tumor-infiltrating lymphocytes in primary liver carcinoma (dated by TCRdb to between 2016 and 2019). Describing the broader study: Four or five patients with histopathologically diagnosed primary liver carcinoma underwent surgical resection in China between 2015 and March 2016. TCRbeta repertoire sequencing, expression microarrays and whole-exome sequencing were combined in the study across five regions of each liver tumor, with adjacent normal tissue and blood also included. Of the five patients, three men and two women aged 30 to 69 years, four had hepatocellular carcinoma and one had combined HCC and intrahepatic cholangiocarcinoma. The tumors of the five patients were staged as T1-T3 N0M0, with maximum diameters ranging from roughly 4 to 11 cm. TCRbeta repertoire sequencing covered 35 specimens from 5 patients: around 25 tumor regions, 5 adjacent noncancerous liver tissues and 5 peripheral blood samples. Each sample produced about 3.65 to 7.13 million productive TCRbeta reads, and read depth showed no significant difference between tissue types. High reproducibility was observed for the technical replicate repertoires, with mean shared-clone rates about 0.89 and correlation coefficients above 0.95.

Paper-wide results and their limitations: Because sequencing covered only the TCR beta chain and unpaired alpha chains were not captured, true repertoire diversity is likely underestimated. The top 250 clones made up a significantly larger repertoire fraction in tumors than in blood (p = 0.039). Only a few patients were included in the study, and the authors note that the findings should be validated in a larger study. Repertoire overlap was higher between tumor regions (mean roughly 35%) than tumor-adjacent (approximately 17%) or tumor-blood (about 14%) pairs, consistent with antigen-driven expansion. Since the samples were bulk and unsorted, there was no way to compare CD4+ and CD8+ T cell repertoires.

Using a constant-region primer and ProtoScript II reverse transcriptase, TCRbeta-specific cDNA was reverse-transcribed from 450 to 650 ng total RNA. Construction of the TCRbeta libraries relied on three nested rounds of multiplex PCR, following a slightly modified ARM-PCR procedure. Multiplex TRBV1-TRBV30 forward primers and a Cbeta reverse primer were used in the first two PCR rounds, each of which was run for roughly 10 cycles. Sample barcodes and Illumina adapters were attached in a final 25-cycle PCR using Deep VentR polymerase. Before sequencing, amplicons between 200 and 500 bp were purified from gel using a QIAquick gel extraction kit. TCRbeta amplicons were sequenced on an Illumina HiSeq 2500 with 250-bp paired-end reads. In the source study's methods: Trimmomatic v0.33 was used to quality-trim the reads, and FLASH v1.2.11 was used to merge paired reads so that full CDR3 sequences could be recovered. V, D and J germline segments were assigned to the rearranged TCRbeta sequences using MiGEC v1.2.1b. Clonotype statistics, along with Shannon-Wiener diversity indices, were calculated using VDJtools v1.0.0. To reduce sampling bias, subsequent analyses other than the diversity analysis used only the 250 most abundant clonotypes in each sample. TCRdb reprocessed the public reads (quality trimming at Q25 with fastp, clone calling with MiXCR) and kept in-frame beta chains. Merged by CDR3 protein, the rows form single entries marked with the most common genes and DNA. V and J calls and clone size were set by TCRdb, not the authors. In this sample the table shows 150,000 to 200,000 distinct CDR3 sequences, over 50% of which occur a single time. The ten largest clones represent about 70% of the sample.

There are 15 amino acids in the CDR3, from cysteine to phenylalanine inclusive. Kept here is only the CDR3 DNA, which spans 45 bases and is read in frame from base 1. The germline V gene sets CDR1 to SGHAT and CDR2 to FQNNGV. Recombination connected TRBV11-2 to TRBJ2-2; TRBD1 is possibly the D segment (7 matching bases). This clonotype originated in a man aged 35-49 years with primary liver carcinoma and hepatitis B virus infection. Sample: peripheral blood. The CDR3 loop reads CANSLGGGATGELLF. The sequence in DNA is TGTGCCAACAGCTTAGGAGGGGGCGCGACCGGGGAGCTGCTTTTT.